This TCR beta chain was recovered during a study of Tregs in tolerant kidney transplant recipients. Profiled with immunoSEQ multiplex PCR; TCRdb holds only in-frame clones, not every one. Here the sample table reports about 30,000 clones. This clonotype originated in a human donor who received a combined kidney and bone marrow transplant. Sample: CD8+ T cells from blood, taken before the transplant.

Partial CDR3 DNA: TGCAGTGCTAGCAAGGGGGGACAGTTTCTTCGCAATCAGCCC. It encodes CSASKGGQFLRNQP. The whole CDR3 protein is CSASKGGQFLRNQPQHF. J is TRBJ1-5 and V is TRBV20-1, with 7 nucleotides matching TRBD1. Read sequence stops 3 residues before the CDR3 end, and the germline J gene provides the missing end. Looked up from germline, CDR1 is DFQATT and CDR2 is SNEGSKA (reference sequence). V was clipped by 3 bases and J by 2 bases; unmatched bases: 13. The CDR3 consists of 17 residues.